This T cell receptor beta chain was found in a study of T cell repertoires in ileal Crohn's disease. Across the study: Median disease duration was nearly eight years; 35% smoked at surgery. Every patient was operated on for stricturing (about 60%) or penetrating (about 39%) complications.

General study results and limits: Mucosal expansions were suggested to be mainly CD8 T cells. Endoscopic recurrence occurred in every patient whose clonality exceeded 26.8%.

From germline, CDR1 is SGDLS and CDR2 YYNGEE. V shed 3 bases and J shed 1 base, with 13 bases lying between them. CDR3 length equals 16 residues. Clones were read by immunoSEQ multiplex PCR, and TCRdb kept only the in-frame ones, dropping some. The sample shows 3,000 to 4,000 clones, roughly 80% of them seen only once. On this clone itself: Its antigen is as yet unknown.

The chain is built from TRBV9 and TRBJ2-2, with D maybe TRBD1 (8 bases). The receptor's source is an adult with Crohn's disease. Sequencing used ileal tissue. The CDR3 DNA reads TGTGCCAGCAGCGCCACAGGGGGGGGGAACACCGGGGAGCTGTTTTTT. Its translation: CASSATGGGNTGELFF.